Listed here is a single T cell receptor beta chain. What it recognizes is unknown. Trimming cost V 0 bases and J 0 bases; bases outside gene matches: 11. In germline, CDR1 is SGDLS, CDR2 YYNGEE. The CDR3 sequence is 19 residues long. The table came from immunoSEQ multiplex PCR; TCRdb's copy has only in-frame clones and leaves some out. There are about 160,000 clones in the sample; around 94% occur only once, and approximately 4.6% lies in the top ten. The sample originates from a study of T cell responses to AZD1222 COVID-19 vaccine. Findings of the study overall: Spike-wide vaccine-associated CD4 TCRs dominated at 160-218 and 743-854. Only 5 or 6 AZD1222 recipients tested seropositive at baseline.

Combined were second doses at about 4 or about 12 weeks. This sequence was found in an adult who received the AZD1222 COVID-19 vaccine. The sample consisted of peripheral blood, taken 28 days after the second AZD1222 dose. The chain carries TRBV9 and TRBJ1-1; 10 bases are shared with TRBD1. Here the CDR3 DNA reads TGTGCCAGCAGCGTAGCTACTACGACAGGGGGCCATATGAACACTGAAGCTTTCTTT. Translated, it gives CASSVATTTGGHMNTEAFF.